This T cell receptor (beta chain) is from a study of identical twins. TCRdb reanalysed the 5' RACE reads using MiXCR and keeps one entry per CDR3 protein. The table has approximately 500,000 distinct CDR3 sequences, less than 25% seen once. The V gene end was trimmed by 2 bases and the J gene end by 1 base; junction bases not matched to a gene: 2. Germline V gene lookup returns CDR1 SGDLS and CDR2 YYNGEE. This CDR3 is 15 amino acids long. The same data also went into a second study, on T cells expressing NK-cell markers. That source adds: Alpha-beta TCR T cells were the sole sorting target in several experiments, owing to an anti-gamma-delta TCR antibody. Similarly, these clonotypes led the CD3+CD56-NKG2C+ fraction as well in a handful of donors.

This clonotype was sampled from a woman aged 18-30 years in good health. The J gene is TRBJ2-3, the V gene TRBV9; 9 bases are shared with TRBD2. The sample was CD4+ T cells sorted from blood. This CDR3 reads CASSVRGGGTDTQYF. CDR3 in DNA: TGTGCCAGCAGCGTCCGCGGGGGGGGCACAGATACGCAGTATTTT.